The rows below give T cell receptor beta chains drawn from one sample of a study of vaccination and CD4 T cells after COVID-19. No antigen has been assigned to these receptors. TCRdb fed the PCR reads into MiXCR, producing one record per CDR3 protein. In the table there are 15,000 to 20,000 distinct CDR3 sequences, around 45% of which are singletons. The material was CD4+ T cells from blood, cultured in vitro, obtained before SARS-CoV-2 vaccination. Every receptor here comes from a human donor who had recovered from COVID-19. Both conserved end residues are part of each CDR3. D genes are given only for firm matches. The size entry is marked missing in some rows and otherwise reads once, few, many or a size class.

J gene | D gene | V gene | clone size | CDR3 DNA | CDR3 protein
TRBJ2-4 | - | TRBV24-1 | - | TGTGCCACCAGTGATTCTAAATCGTCGCTAGCCAAAAACATTCAGTACTTC | CATSDSKSSLAKNIQYF
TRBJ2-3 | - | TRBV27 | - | TGTGCCAGCAGTTCTCAACTAGCATACACAGATACGCAGTATTTT | CASSSQLAYTDTQYF
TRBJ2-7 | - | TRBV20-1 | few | TGCAGTGCTAGGTTTGATCACTCCTACGAGCAGTACTTC | CSARFDHSYEQYF
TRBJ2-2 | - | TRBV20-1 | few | TGCAGTGCTAGGCGGGCTAGGGGCGGCACCGGGGAGCTGTTTTTT | CSARRARGGTGELFF
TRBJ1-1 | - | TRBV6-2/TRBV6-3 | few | TGTGCCAGCAGTCACATGGGGGGCACTGAAGCTTTCTTT | CASSHMGGTEAFF
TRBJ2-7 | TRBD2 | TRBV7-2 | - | TGTGCCAGCAGCCCACGTAGCGGGGTTGGGTCCTACGAGCAGTACTTC | CASSPRSGVGSYEQYF
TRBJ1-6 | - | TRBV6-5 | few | TGTGCCAGCAGTTACAAGGCCAGTCCTTCGCCCCTCCACTTT | CASSYKASPSPLHF
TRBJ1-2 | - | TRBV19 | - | TGTGCCAGTAGTATAGATCACGGTGGCTACACCTTC | CASSIDHGGYTF
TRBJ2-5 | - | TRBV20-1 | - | TGCAGTGCTACAGGGTACCAAGAGACCCAGTACTTC | CSATGYQETQYF
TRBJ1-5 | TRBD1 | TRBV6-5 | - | TGTGCCAGCAGTTACTCTTCATGGGGACAGGGGGATCATGCCCAGCATTTT | CASSYSSWGQGDHAQHF
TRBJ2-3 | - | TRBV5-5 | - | TGTGCCAGCAGTGGGACAACTCATAGCACAGATACGCAGTATTTT | CASSGTTHSTDTQYF
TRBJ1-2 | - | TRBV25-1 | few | TGTGCCAGCAACAACGACAGTTACTATGGCTACACCTTC | CASNNDSYYGYTF
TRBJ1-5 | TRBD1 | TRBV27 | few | TGTGCCAGCAGTGTAGGACAGGGGAATCAGCCCCAGCATTTT | CASSVGQGNQPQHF
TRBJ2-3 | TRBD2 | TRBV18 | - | TGTGCCACCTCTAGGACTAGCGGGCCCCGTAAATCCACAGATACGCAGTATTTT | CATSRTSGPRKSTDTQYF
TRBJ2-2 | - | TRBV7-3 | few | TGTGCCAGCAGCCTACCGGGACGGAACGCTCCCGGGGAGCTGTTTTTT | CASSLPGRNAPGELFF
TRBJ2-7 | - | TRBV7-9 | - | TGTGCCAGCAGCTTAAGGGTTGGGAACGGACGCGTTGTGGAGCAGTACTTC | CASSLRVGNGRVVEQYF
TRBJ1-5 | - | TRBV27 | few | TGTGCCAGCAGTCGGGGATTCAATCAGCCCCAGCATTTT | CASSRGFNQPQHF
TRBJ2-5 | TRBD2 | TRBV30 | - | TGTGCCTTTAGCGGGGGGGCCCGGGAGACCCAGTACTTC | CAFSGGARETQYF
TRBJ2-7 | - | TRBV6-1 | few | TGTGCCAGCAACGGACAGTCCTACGAGCAGTACTTC | CASNGQSYEQYF
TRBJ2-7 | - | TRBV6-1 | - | TGTGCCACCAGACAGGCTAGCTACGAGCAGTACTTC | CATRQASYEQYF
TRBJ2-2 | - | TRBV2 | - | TGTGCCAGCAGTACGGACTACACCGGGGAGCTGTTTTTT | CASSTDYTGELFF
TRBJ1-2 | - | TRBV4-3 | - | TGCGCCAGCAGCCAAGTTAGGGGGTATGGCTACACCTTC | CASSQVRGYGYTF
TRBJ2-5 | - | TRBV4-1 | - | TGCGCCAGCAGCCAAAACCTAACCCCGGGCCAGGGGGGAGAGACCCAGTACTTC | CASSQNLTPGQGGETQYF
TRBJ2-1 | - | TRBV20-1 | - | TGCAGTGCTAGGTCCCCGGCTCACAATGAGCAGTTCTTC | CSARSPAHNEQFF
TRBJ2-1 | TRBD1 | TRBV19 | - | TGTGCCAGTAGCAACACCGGGACAGGGCCTTACAGTGAGCAGTTCTTC | CASSNTGTGPYSEQFF
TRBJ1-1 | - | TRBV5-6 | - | TGTGCCAGCAGCTGGGGCCGGACTGAAGCTTTCTTT | CASSWGRTEAFF
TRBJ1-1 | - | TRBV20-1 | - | TGCAGCTACTCTAGTTGGGGGGGGCACACTGAAGCTTTCTTT | CSYSSWGGHTEAFF
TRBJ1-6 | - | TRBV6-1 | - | TGTGCCAGCAAGCTCGGTCACGGCTCCTATAATTCACCCCTCCACTTT | CASKLGHGSYNSPLHF
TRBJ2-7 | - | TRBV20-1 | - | TGCAGTGCTAGAGAGCGGCAGGGGGGCTCCTACGAGCAGTACTTC | CSARERQGGSYEQYF
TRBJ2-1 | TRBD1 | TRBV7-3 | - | TGTGCCAGCAGCCAGGACAGGGTTAAGAATGAGCAGTTCTTC | CASSQDRVKNEQFF
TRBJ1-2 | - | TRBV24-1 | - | TGTGCCACCAGTGATCCGGGCCGGGGCTACACCTTC | CATSDPGRGYTF
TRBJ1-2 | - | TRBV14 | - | TGTGCCAGCAGCCATGACAGGTTAGGCTATGGCTACACCTTC | CASSHDRLGYGYTF
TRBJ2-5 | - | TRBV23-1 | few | TGCGCCAGCAGTCACCCGAGGAGGGAGTGGGGGGAGACCCAGTACTTC | CASSHPRREWGETQYF
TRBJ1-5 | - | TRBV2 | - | TGTGCCAGCAGTTCTACAGGGAGCGGTCAGCCCCAGCATTTT | CASSSTGSGQPQHF
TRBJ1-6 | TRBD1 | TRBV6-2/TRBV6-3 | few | TGTGCCAGCAGTCGAGGACAGGGGGTTACTAATTCACCCCTCCACTTT | CASSRGQGVTNSPLHF
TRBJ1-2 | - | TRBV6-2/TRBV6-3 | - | TGTGCCAGCAGTCCTTATAGGGTCGGGGGAGATGGCTACACCTTC | CASSPYRVGGDGYTF
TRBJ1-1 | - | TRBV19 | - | TGTGCCAGTAGTGCGATTCCGAACACTGAAGCTTTCTTT | CASSAIPNTEAFF
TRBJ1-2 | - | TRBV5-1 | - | TGCGCCAGCAGCCAAAACGGGGGTAGACGCTATGGCTACACCTTC | CASSQNGGRRYGYTF
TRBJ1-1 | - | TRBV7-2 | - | TGTGCCAGCAGCTTACTGAACACTGAAGCTTTCTTT | CASSLLNTEAFF
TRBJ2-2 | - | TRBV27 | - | TGTGCCAGCAGTTTGAGGACTGATACCGGGGAGCTGTTTTTT | CASSLRTDTGELFF
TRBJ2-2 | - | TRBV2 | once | TGTGCCAGCAGAAGGCTAGCGAACACCGGGGAGCTGTTTTTT | CASRRLANTGELFF
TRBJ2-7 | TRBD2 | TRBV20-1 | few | TGCAGTGCTTCCGGGACTAGCGAGCAGTACTTC | CSASGTSEQYF
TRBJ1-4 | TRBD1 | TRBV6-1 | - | TGTGCCATCCGAAACAGGGGGTCTGAAAAACTGTTTTTT | CAIRNRGSEKLFF
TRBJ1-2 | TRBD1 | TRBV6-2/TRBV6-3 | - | TGTGCCAGCAGACCACAGGGGGCGCAGGGCTATGGCTACACCTTC | CASRPQGAQGYGYTF
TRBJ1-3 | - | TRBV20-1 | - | TGCAGTGCTAGTACCAATACAGGGTTAGGAAACACCATATATTTT | CSASTNTGLGNTIYF
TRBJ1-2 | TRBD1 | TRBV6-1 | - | TGTGCCAGCAGGGAAGACAGGGGGCTTGACTATGGCTACACCTTC | CASREDRGLDYGYTF
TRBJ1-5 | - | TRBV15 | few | TGTGCCACCAGCACCGAATCGAAAGTTCAGCCCCAGCATTTT | CATSTESKVQPQHF
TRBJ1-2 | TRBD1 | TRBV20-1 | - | TGCAGTGCTGGAGGGACAGGCGAGGGCTACACCTTC | CSAGGTGEGYTF
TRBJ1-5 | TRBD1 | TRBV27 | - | TGTGCCAGCAGTCCCCAATCAGTATCGACAGGGGTTGGCAATCAGCCCCAGCATTTT | CASSPQSVSTGVGNQPQHF
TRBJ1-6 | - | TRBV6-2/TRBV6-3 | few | TGTGCCAGCAGTGCCACAGGGTATTCACCCCTCCACTTT | CASSATGYSPLHF
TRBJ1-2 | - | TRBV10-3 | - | TGTGCCATCAGGAAGACCCTAAACCAGGACTATGGCTACACCTTC | CAIRKTLNQDYGYTF
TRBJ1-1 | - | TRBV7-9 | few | TGTGCCAGCAGCTTATCAGCTATGGGGACTGAAGCTTTCTTT | CASSLSAMGTEAFF